This TCR beta chain was sequenced for a study of blood T cell repertoires in COVID-19. Assay: immunoSEQ multiplex PCR; the TCRdb copy retains only in-frame clones and omits some. Of 150,000 to 250,000 clones listed, around 80% were seen once; the top ten hold about 6.9%. J was trimmed by 6 bases and V by 3 bases; bases with no gene match: 0. Germline CDR1 MDHEN, CDR2 SYDVKM. This CDR3 comprises 12 residues. This TCR came from a human donor with acute or convalescent COVID-19. The donor label of this sample is uncertain. The chain couples TRBV28 to TRBJ1-2, with 8 bases aligning to TRBD1. The sequenced material came from peripheral blood. In DNA form, the CDR3 reads TGTGCCAGCAGTTTGGACAGGGATGGCTACACCTTC. Amino acids: CASSLDRDGYTF.